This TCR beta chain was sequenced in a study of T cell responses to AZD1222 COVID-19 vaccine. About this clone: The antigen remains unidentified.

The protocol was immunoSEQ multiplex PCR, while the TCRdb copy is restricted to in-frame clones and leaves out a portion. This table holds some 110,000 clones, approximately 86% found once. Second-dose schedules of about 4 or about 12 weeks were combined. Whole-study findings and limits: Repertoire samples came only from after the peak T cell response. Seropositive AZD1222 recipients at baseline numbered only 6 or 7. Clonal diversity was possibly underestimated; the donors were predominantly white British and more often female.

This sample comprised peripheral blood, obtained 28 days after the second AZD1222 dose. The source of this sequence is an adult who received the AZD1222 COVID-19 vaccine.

CDR3 loop: CARKGGTGGGLAGYRELFF. CDR3 coding DNA: TGTGCCAGAAAAGGGGGGACAGGGGGCGGACTAGCGGGATATCGGGAGCTGTTTTTT. J is TRBJ2-2 and V is TRBV28, with D perhaps matching TRBD1 or TRBD2 (12 bases each). CDR1 is MDHEN, CDR2 SYDVKM, per germline. V lost 9 bases, J lost 9 bases, and 35 bases lay in between. The CDR3 spans 19 residues.